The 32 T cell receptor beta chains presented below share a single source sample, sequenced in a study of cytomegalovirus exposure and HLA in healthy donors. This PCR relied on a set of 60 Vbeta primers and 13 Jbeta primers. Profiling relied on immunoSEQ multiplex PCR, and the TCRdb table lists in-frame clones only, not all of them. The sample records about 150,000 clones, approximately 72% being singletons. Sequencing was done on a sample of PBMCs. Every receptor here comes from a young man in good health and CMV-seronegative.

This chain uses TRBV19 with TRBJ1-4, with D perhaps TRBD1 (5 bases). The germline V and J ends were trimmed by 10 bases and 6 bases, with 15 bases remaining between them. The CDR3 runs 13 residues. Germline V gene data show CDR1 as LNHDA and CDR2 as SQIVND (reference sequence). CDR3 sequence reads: CATHRGEYEKLFF. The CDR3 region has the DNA TGTGCCACCCACCGGGGGGAGTATGAAAAACTGTTTTTT.

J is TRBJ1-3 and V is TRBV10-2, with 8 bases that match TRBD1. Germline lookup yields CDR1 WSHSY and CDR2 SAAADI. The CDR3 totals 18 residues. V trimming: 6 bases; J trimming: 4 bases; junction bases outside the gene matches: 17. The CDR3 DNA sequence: TGCGCCAGCAGATCTACCACCGACAGGGGAGTTCGAGGAAACACCATATATTTT. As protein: CASRSTTDRGVRGNTIYF.

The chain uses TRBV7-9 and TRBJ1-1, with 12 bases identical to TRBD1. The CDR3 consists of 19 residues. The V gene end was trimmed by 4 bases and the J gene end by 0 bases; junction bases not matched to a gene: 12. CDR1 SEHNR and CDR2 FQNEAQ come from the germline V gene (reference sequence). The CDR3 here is CASSSTPGQGARVNTEAFF. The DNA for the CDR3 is TGTGCCAGCAGCTCCACCCCGGGACAGGGGGCTAGGGTGAACACTGAAGCTTTCTTT.

The CDR3 sequence is CASSTRTGGSGANVLTF. Here the CDR3 DNA reads TGCGCCAGCAGCACTCGGACAGGGGGCTCTGGGGCCAACGTCCTGACTTTC. The chain employs TRBV5-1 and TRBJ2-6, with TRBD1 matching 10 bases. This CDR3 region has 17 residues. Germline values: CDR1 SGHRS, CDR2 YFSETQ. J lost 0 bases, V lost 4 bases, and 4 bases had no gene match.

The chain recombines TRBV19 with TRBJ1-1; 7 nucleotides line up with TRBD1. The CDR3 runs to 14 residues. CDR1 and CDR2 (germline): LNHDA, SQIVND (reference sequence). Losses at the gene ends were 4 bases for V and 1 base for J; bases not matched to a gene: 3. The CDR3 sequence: CASSTQGENTEAFF. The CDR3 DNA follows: TGTGCCAGTAGTACGCAGGGGGAGAACACTGAAGCTTTCTTT.

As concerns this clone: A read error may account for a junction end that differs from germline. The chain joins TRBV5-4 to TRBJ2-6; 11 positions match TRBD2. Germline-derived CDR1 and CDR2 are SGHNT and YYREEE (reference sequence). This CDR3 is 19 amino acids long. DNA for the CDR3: TGTGCCAGCAGCCCAGGGGGACTAGCGGAGGTCACTGGGGCCAACGGCCTGACTTTC. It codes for CASSPGGLAEVTGANGLTF.

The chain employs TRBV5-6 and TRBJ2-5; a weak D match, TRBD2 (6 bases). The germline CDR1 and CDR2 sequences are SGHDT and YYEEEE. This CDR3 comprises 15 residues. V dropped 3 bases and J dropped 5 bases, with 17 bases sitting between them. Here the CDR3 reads CASSSGLSSLETQYF. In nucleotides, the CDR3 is TGTGCCAGCAGCTCGGGACTTTCCTCCCTCGAGACCCAGTACTTC.

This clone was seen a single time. The CDR3 bases are TGTGCCAGTCGTAGGGGCGACACTGAAGCTTTCTTT. It specifies CASRRGDTEAFF. This chain uses TRBV19 with TRBJ1-1; a possible D gene is TRBD1 (5 bases). V gave up 8 bases and J gave up 3 bases, with 10 bases separating them. Per germline, CDR1 LNHDA and CDR2 SQIVND (reference sequence). The CDR3 extends over 12 amino acids.

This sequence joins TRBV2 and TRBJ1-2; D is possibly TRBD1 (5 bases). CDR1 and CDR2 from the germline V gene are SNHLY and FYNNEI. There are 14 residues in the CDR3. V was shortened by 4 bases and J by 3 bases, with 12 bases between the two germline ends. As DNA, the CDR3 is TGTGCCAGCAGTGTCAGCGACAGCGACTATGGCTACACCTTC. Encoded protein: CASSVSDSDYGYTF.

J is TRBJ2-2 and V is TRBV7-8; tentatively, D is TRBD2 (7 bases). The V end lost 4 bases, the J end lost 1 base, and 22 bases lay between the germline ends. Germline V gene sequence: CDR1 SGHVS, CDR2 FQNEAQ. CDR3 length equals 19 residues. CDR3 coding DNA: TGTGCCAGCAGCTACACAAGGTCGGGGGCTAGCGGGAACACCGGGGAGCTGTTTTTT. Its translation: CASSYTRSGASGNTGELFF. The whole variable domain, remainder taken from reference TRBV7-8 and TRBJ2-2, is GAGVSQSPRYKVAKRGQDVALRCDPISGHVSLFWYQQALGQGPEFLTYFQNEAQLDKSGLPSDRFFAERPEGSVSTLKIQRTQQEDSAVYLCASSYTRSGASGNTGELFFGEGSRLTVL.

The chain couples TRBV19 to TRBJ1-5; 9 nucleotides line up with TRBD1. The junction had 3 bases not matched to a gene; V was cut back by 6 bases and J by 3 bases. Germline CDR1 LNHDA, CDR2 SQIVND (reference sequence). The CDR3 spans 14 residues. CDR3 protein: CASSGTGNNQPQHF. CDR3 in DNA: TGTGCCAGTAGCGGGACAGGGAACAATCAGCCCCAGCATTTT.

Written as DNA, the CDR3 is TGTGCCACCAGCAGACGGACAGGGGTTGTCCACGAGCAGTACTTC. Protein: CATSRRTGVVHEQYF. V gene TRBV15 combines with J gene TRBJ2-7; 9 bases line up with TRBD1. Germline values: CDR1 LNHNV, CDR2 YYDKDF (reference sequence). The CDR3 is made up of 15 amino acids. The J segment lost 5 bases and the V segment lost 2 bases, leaving 7 bases of the junction unmatched.

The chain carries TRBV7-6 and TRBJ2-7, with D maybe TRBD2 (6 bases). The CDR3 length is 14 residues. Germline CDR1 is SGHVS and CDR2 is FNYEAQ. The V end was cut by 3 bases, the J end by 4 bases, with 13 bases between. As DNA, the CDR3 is TGTGCCAGCAGCTTCCAGGGAGGCTGGTACGAGCAGTACTTC. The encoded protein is CASSFQGGWYEQYF.

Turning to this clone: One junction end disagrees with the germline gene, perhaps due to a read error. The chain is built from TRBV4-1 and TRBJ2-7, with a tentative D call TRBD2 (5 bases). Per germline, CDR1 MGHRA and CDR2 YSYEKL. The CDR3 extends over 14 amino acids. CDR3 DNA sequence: TGTGCCAGCAGCTACCCGGGGTTCCCCTACGAGCAGTACTTC. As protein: CASSYPGFPYEQYF.

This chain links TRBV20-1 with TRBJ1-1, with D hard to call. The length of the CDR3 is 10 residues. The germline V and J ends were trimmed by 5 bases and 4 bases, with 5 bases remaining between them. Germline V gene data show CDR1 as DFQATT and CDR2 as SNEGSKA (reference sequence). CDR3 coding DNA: TGCAGTGCTTCGGGCACTGAAGCTTTCTTT. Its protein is CSASGTEAFF.

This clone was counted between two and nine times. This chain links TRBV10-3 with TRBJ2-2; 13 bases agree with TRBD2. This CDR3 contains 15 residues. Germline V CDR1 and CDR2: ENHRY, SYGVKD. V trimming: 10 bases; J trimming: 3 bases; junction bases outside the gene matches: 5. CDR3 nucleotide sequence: TGTGCCACCGGTGGACTAGCGGGGGACACCGGGGAGCTGTTTTTT. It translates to CATGGLAGDTGELFF.

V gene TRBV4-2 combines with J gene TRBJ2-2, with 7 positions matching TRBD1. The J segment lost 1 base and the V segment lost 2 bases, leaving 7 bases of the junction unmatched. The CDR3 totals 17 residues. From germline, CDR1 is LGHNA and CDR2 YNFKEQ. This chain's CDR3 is CASSQLTGAGNTGELFF. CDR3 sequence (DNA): TGTGCCAGCAGCCAACTAACAGGGGCGGGGAACACCGGGGAGCTGTTTTTT.

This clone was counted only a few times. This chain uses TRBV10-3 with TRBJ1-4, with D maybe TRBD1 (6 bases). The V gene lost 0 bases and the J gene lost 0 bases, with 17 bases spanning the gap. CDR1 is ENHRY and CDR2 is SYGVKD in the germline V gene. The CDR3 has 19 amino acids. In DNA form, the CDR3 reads TGTGCCATCAGTGAGTCTAGGCCCCAGGGGCGAGCAACTAATGAAAAACTGTTTTTT. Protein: CAISESRPQGRATNEKLFF.

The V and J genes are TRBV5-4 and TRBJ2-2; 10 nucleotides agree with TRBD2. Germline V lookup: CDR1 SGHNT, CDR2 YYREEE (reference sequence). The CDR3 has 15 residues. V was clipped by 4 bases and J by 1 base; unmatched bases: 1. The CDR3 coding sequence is TGTGCCAGCAGCCGGACTAGCGGGAACACCGGGGAGCTGTTTTTT. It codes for CASSRTSGNTGELFF.

The DNA for the CDR3 is TGCGCCAGCAGTCCTACAGGGGGAGGCAATCAGCCCCAGCATTTT. As protein: CASSPTGGGNQPQHF. The rearrangement links TRBV10-2 to TRBJ1-5; 8 bases agree with TRBD1. This CDR3 comprises 15 residues. Germline V gene lookup returns CDR1 WSHSY and CDR2 SAAADI. V dropped 5 bases and J dropped 2; count of bases not matched to a gene: 5.

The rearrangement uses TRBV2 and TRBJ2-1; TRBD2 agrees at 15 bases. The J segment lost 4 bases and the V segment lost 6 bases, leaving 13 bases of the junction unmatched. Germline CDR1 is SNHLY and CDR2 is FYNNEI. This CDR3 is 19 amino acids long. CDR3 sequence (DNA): TGTGCCAGCAGGGGAATGGGACTAGCGGGGGGCCTCGGGTACAATGAGCAGTTCTTC. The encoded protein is CASRGMGLAGGLGYNEQFF. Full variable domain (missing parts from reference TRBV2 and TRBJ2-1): EPEVTQTPSHQVTQMGQEVILRCVPISNHLYFYWYRQILGQKVEFLVSFYNNEISEKSEIFDDQFSVERPDGSNFTLKIRSTKLEDSAMYFCASRGMGLAGGLGYNEQFFGPGTRLTVL.

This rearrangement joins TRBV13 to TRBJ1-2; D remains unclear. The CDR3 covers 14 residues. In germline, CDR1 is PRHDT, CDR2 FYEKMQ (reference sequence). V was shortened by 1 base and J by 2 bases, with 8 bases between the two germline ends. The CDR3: CASSLEADNYGYTF. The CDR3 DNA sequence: TGTGCCAGCAGCTTAGAAGCGGACAACTATGGCTACACCTTC.

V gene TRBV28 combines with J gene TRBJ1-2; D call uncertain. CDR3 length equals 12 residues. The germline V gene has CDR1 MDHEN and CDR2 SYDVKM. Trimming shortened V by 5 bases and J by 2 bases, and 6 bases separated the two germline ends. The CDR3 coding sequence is TGTGCCAGCAGTACACGCAACTATGGCTACACCTTC. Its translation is CASSTRNYGYTF.

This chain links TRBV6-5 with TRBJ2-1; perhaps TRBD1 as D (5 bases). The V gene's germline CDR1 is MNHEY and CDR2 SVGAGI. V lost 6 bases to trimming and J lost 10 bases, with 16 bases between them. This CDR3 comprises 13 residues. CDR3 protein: CASRPLQGREQFF. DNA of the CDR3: TGTGCCAGCAGGCCCCTGCAGGGTCGGGAGCAGTTCTTC.

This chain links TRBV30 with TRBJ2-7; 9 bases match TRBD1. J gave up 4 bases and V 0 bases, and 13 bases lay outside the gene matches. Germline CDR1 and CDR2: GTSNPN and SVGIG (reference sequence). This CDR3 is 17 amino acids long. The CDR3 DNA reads TGTGCCTGGAGTGTAGGACAGGGGCTATCCATACCGTACGAGCAGTACTTC. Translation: CAWSVGQGLSIPYEQYF.

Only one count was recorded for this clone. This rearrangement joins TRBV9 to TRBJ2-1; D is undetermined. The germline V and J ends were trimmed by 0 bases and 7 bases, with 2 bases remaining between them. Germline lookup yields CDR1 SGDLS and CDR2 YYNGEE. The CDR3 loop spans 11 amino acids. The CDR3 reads CASSVANEQFF. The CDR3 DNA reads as TGTGCCAGCAGCGTAGCTAATGAGCAGTTCTTC.

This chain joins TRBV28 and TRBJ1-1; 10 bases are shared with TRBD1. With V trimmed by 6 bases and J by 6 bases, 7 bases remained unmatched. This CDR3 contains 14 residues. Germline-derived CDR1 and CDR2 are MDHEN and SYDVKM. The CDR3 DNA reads TGTGCCAGCAGATATCCCGGACAGGGGGCTGAAGCTTTCTTT. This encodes CASRYPGQGAEAFF.

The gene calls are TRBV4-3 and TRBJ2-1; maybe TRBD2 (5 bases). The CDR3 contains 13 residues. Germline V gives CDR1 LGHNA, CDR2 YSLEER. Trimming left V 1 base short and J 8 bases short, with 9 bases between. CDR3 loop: CASSQGLAHEQFF. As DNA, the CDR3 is TGCGCCAGCAGCCAAGGGCTAGCCCATGAGCAGTTCTTC.

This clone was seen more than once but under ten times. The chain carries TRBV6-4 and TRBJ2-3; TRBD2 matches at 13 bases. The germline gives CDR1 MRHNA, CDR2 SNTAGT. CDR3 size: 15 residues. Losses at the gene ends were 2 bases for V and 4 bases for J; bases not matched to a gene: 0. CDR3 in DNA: TGTGCCAGCAGTGACACTAGCGGGGGGGCAGATACGCAGTATTTT. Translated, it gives CASSDTSGGADTQYF.

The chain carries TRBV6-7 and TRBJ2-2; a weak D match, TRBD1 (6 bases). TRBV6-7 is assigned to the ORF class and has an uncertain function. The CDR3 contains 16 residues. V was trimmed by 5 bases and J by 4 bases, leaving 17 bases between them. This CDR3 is CASSEVWGQGTGELFF. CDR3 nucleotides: TGTGCCAGCAGTGAAGTTTGGGGGCAGGGCACCGGGGAGCTGTTTTTT.

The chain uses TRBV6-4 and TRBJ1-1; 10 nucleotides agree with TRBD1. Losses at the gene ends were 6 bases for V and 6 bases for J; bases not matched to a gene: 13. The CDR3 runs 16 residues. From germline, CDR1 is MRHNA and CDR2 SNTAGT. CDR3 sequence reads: CASRSGTGVTGAEAFF. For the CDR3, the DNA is TGTGCCAGCAGATCCGGGACAGGGGTCACCGGGGCTGAAGCTTTCTTT.

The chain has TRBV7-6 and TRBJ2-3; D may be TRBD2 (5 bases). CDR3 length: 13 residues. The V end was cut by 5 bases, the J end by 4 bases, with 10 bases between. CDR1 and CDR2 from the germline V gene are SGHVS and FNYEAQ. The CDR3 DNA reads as TGTGCCAGCAGCCGAAGGGAGCCAGATACGCAGTATTTT. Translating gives CASSRREPDTQYF.